The next 23 T cell receptor beta chains were all read from a single sample in a study of cytotoxic CD8 clonotypes in ibrutinib-treated CLL. Generated by immunoSEQ multiplex PCR, the TCRdb table keeps only in-frame clones and is missing some. This table has 110,000 to 150,000 clones, 76% appearing once. The sample consisted of PBMCs, taken after 24 months of ibrutinib treatment. These receptors were obtained from a human donor with chronic lymphocytic leukemia.

This clone has only a few counts. The V gene is TRBV4-3, the J gene TRBJ2-7, with D possibly being TRBD2 (6 bases). The CDR3 loop spans 14 amino acids. V lost 1 base to trimming and J lost 6 bases, with 13 bases between them. Germline assignment: CDR1 LGHNA and CDR2 YSLEER. The CDR3 DNA is TGCGCCAGCAGCCAAGGTGCGGGGTCCGGCGAGCAGTACTTC. Translating gives CASSQGAGSGEQYF.

The CDR3 DNA is TGTGCCAGCTCATCCCTCCTGGACAGCTACGAGCAGTACTTC. Protein: CASSSLLDSYEQYF. This sequence joins TRBV18 and TRBJ2-7, with D tentatively TRBD1 (6 bases). This CDR3 is built from 14 residues. Trimming pared 5 bases from V and 3 bases from J, leaving 14 bases between. CDR1 and CDR2 from the germline V gene are KGHSH and LQKENI.

In its sample, this clone was seen once. The rearrangement links TRBV5-6 to TRBJ2-2; a weak D match, TRBD1 (5 bases). CDR1 is SGHDT, CDR2 YYEEEE, per germline. The V and J ends lost 0 bases and 3 bases respectively, with 6 bases between them. The CDR3 is made up of 14 amino acids. As DNA, the CDR3 is TGTGCCAGCAGCTTGGGGGGCCACACCGGGGAGCTGTTTTTT. This sequence encodes CASSLGGHTGELFF.

Here the CDR3 reads CASSVGEREGSYEQYF. The CDR3 DNA is TGTGCCAGCAGCGTAGGGGAGCGGGAAGGCTCCTACGAGCAGTACTTC. The chain carries TRBV9 and TRBJ2-7; 7 positions agree with TRBD2. The V gene end was trimmed by 0 bases and the J gene end by 0 bases; junction bases not matched to a gene: 6. The germline gives CDR1 SGDLS, CDR2 YYNGEE. This CDR3 has 16 amino acids.

The CDR3 region is CASSPWGQGAGEQYF. In DNA form, the CDR3 reads TGTGCCAGCAGCCCGTGGGGACAGGGGGCGGGGGAGCAGTACTTC. The V gene is TRBV7-6, the J gene TRBJ2-7; TRBD1 aligns across 12 bases. V lost 5 bases, J lost 7 bases, and 9 bases stayed unmatched. The CDR3 runs 15 residues. Germline CDR1 reads SGHVS; CDR2 reads FNYEAQ.

Points on this clone: The sample has other DNA sequences that encode this CDR3 too. The rearrangement links TRBV9 to TRBJ2-7; D gene unclear. Trimming left V 0 bases short and J 2 bases short, with 6 bases between. Germline assignment: CDR1 SGDLS and CDR2 YYNGEE. The CDR3 spans 13 residues. This chain's CDR3 is CASSVGPTYEQYF. The CDR3 DNA reads TGTGCCAGCAGCGTAGGTCCGACCTACGAGCAGTACTTC.

The chain links TRBV29-1 to TRBJ1-1; D gene unclear. With 7 bases removed from V and 5 bases from J, the gap between germline ends came to 14 bases. Germline loops: CDR1 SQVTM, CDR2 ANQGSEA. The CDR3 has 12 residues. This CDR3 is CSADPTGTEAFF. The DNA for the CDR3 is TGCAGCGCCGATCCCACGGGGACTGAAGCTTTCTTT.

The rearrangement joins TRBV6-5 to TRBJ2-5; D perhaps matches TRBD2 (6 bases). This CDR3 region has 14 residues. CDR1 is MNHEY, CDR2 SVGAGI, per germline. Trimming left V 1 base short and J 4 bases short, with 10 bases between. The CDR3 DNA is TGTGCCAGCAGTTACTATTCCGGGAGAGAGACCCAGTACTTC. It encodes CASSYYSGRETQYF.

V usage is TRBV7-3 and J usage is TRBJ1-2, with 8 bases that match TRBD1. Germline V gene data show CDR1 as SGHTA and CDR2 as FQGTGA. This CDR3 comprises 12 residues. With 4 bases clipped from V and 8 bases from J, the junction kept 3 bases outside the gene matches. The CDR3 bases are TGTGCCAGCAGCTCCGGACAGGGAGGCTACACCTTC. Translated, it gives CASSSGQGGYTF.

This clone was counted a few times. The CDR3 is CASTAATDTGELFF. CDR3 coding DNA: TGCGCCAGTACGGCCGCGACAGACACCGGGGAGCTGTTTTTT. V is TRBV5-1 and J is TRBJ2-2; tentatively, D is TRBD1 (5 bases). The CDR3 has 14 residues. V was clipped by 8 bases and J by 3 bases, with 14 bases between them. Germline V gives CDR1 SGHRS, CDR2 YFSETQ.

The V gene is TRBV27, the J gene TRBJ1-1; TRBD1 aligns across 11 bases. This CDR3 is 16 amino acids long. Germline-derived CDR1 and CDR2 are MNHEY and SMNVEV (reference sequence). Trimming cost V 3 bases and J 2 bases; bases outside gene matches: 5. CDR3 region: CASSLDRGRGNTEAFF. CDR3 coding DNA: TGTGCCAGCAGTTTGGACAGGGGGCGCGGAAACACTGAAGCTTTCTTT.

This clone was detected a few times. CDR3 bases: TGTGCCAGCAGCTTGTGGACGGCAAGCTACGAGCAGTACTTC. Protein sequence: CASSLWTASYEQYF. The V gene is TRBV5-5, the J gene TRBJ2-7; D unresolved. In germline, CDR1 is SGHKS, CDR2 YYEKEE (reference sequence). The CDR3 contains 14 residues. Trimming shortened V by 1 base and J by 3 bases, and 11 bases separated the two germline ends.

V usage is TRBV9 and J usage is TRBJ2-1; the match to TRBD1 covers 10 bases. Germline assignment: CDR1 SGDLS and CDR2 YYNGEE. V dropped 4 bases and J dropped 6; count of bases not matched to a gene: 7. The CDR3 is 15 residues long. Here the CDR3 reads CASSPPGTGVNEQFF. The CDR3 region has the DNA TGTGCCAGCAGCCCCCCCGGGACAGGGGTCAATGAGCAGTTCTTC.

The chain uses TRBV5-1 and TRBJ2-1; 12 positions match TRBD2. CDR1 SGHRS and CDR2 YFSETQ come from the germline V gene. Germline trimming cut 4 bases from V and 9 bases from J; bases unmatched to any gene: 8. The CDR3 loop spans 15 amino acids. This CDR3 is CASSQGLAGLVEQFF. The CDR3 DNA sequence: TGCGCCAGCAGCCAAGGACTAGCGGGGTTGGTTGAGCAGTTCTTC.

This clone was seen many times. The chain uses TRBV27 and TRBJ1-6; perhaps TRBD1 as D (5 bases). V was clipped by 5 bases and J by 6 bases, with 14 bases between them. The CDR3 consists of 15 residues. Germline V lookup: CDR1 MNHEY, CDR2 SMNVEV (reference sequence). In DNA form, the CDR3 reads TGTGCCAGCAGTCACCGGACAAGAACTAATTCACCCCTCCACTTT. This codes for CASSHRTRTNSPLHF.

The V gene is TRBV6-1, the J gene TRBJ2-7, with a weak D call TRBD1 (7 bases). Per germline, CDR1 MNHNS and CDR2 SASEGT. This CDR3 is 13 amino acids long. V lost 6 bases and J 4 bases, leaving 13 bases between the germline ends. CDR3 protein: CASRRAGGYEQYF. In DNA, the CDR3 is TGTGCCAGCAGGAGGGCAGGGGGGTACGAGCAGTACTTC.

The rearrangement uses TRBV19 and TRBJ2-7, with D possibly matching TRBD2 (7 bases). CDR3 length: 13 residues. Germline-derived CDR1 and CDR2 are LNHDA and SQIVND (reference sequence). V was trimmed by 10 bases and J by 7 bases, leaving 20 bases between them. CDR3 amino acids: CATSLGGPLEQYF. CDR3 in DNA: TGTGCCACCTCCCTGGGGGGGCCCTTGGAGCAGTACTTC.

This sequence joins TRBV25-1 and TRBJ1-2; D uncertain. Trimming removed 1 base at V and 3 bases at J, with 3 bases between. This CDR3 comprises 12 residues. From germline, CDR1 is MGHDK and CDR2 SYGVNS. The CDR3 loop is CASSELHYGYTF. Written as DNA, the CDR3 is TGTGCCAGCAGTGAATTACACTATGGCTACACCTTC.

The gene calls are TRBV5-4 and TRBJ1-5; the D is unclear. This CDR3 region has 14 residues. The V and J ends lost 6 bases and 7 bases respectively, with 17 bases between them. CDR1 SGHNT and CDR2 YYREEE come from the germline V gene (reference sequence). The CDR3: CASTSGRLRQPQHF. The CDR3 bases are TGTGCCAGCACAAGCGGGAGACTTAGGCAGCCCCAGCATTTT.

The gene calls are TRBV23-1 and TRBJ1-1, with D possibly TRBD1 on 6 matching bases. TRBV23-1 is noted as an ORF with a role that remains uncertain. V shed 6 bases and J shed 4 bases, with 12 bases lying between them. CDR3 length: 13 amino acids. The CDR3 coding sequence is TGCGCCAGCAGCCCCAGGGGTGGCACTGAAGCTTTCTTT. Translating gives CASSPRGGTEAFF.

This clone showed up just once. The chain combines TRBV30 with TRBJ1-2; D not resolved. This CDR3 has 10 residues. Germline V gene lookup returns CDR1 GTSNPN and CDR2 SVGIG (reference sequence). V was trimmed by 5 bases and J by 10 bases, leaving 11 bases between them. The CDR3 DNA is TGTGCCTGGGAGGCCCTCGTCTACACCTTC. Encoded protein: CAWEALVYTF.

This clone occurred once. The rearrangement links TRBV6-5 to TRBJ2-7; 8 nucleotides match TRBD1. The V and J ends lost 5 bases and 2 bases, in that order; junction bases with no gene match: 8. Germline V gene lookup returns CDR1 MNHEY and CDR2 SVGAGI. There are 15 residues in the CDR3. CDR3 DNA sequence: TGTGCCAGCAGTCCCCGGGCAGGGGGCGCCTACGAGCAGTACTTC. Translating it yields CASSPRAGGAYEQYF.

This clone was picked up many times. The V and J genes are TRBV11-2 and TRBJ1-6; D is unclear. CDR1 is SGHAT, CDR2 FQNNGV, per germline. CDR3 size: 15 residues. Trimming removed 2 bases at V and 6 bases at J, with 11 bases between. The CDR3, as DNA: TGTGCCAGCAGCTTATTATCGGTGACTAATTCACCCCTCCACTTT. Translated, it gives CASSLLSVTNSPLHF.